This T cell receptor beta chain is drawn from a study of blood T cell repertoires in COVID-19. Looking at the study overall: There were acute and convalescent COVID-19 samples, and they came from the United States, Italy and Spain. Sample material is recorded as cDNA or gDNA derived from T cells, B-cell-depleted T cells, or PBMCs.

This clone was picked up a small number of times. Participants' own reports of clinical history determined their cohort assignment. V gave up 5 bases and J gave up 3 bases, with 14 bases separating them. Per germline, CDR1 MNHNS and CDR2 SASEGT. This CDR3 contains 15 residues. In the original processing: Reference gene primer amplification in the assay estimated nucleated cell counts. Profiled with immunoSEQ multiplex PCR; TCRdb holds only in-frame clones, not every one. Clone size and V and J calls were adopted from that table, with D and trimming inferred from the DNA. The table records 150,000 to 200,000 clones, more than 65% of them present only once.

This chain joins TRBV6-1 and TRBJ1-5, with D tentatively TRBD1 (5 bases). The receptor's source is a woman aged 45 to 65 with acute COVID-19. The specimen was PBMCs or T cells enriched from blood (not recorded which). The CDR3 region is CASSQDPRDNQPQHF. As DNA, the CDR3 is TGTGCCAGCAGTCAGGATCCCAGGGACAATCAGCCCCAGCATTTT.